Listed below are T cell receptor beta chains from one sample, sequenced in a study of T cell responses to AZD1222 COVID-19 vaccine. Clones were sequenced by immunoSEQ multiplex PCR, and TCRdb holds only the in-frame ones, with some missing. In the table there are approximately 140,000 clones, roughly nine tenths of which are singletons. This specimen consisted of peripheral blood, obtained on day 0 of AZD1222 vaccination. The receptors here all came from an adult in good health. Each CDR3 is given with its conserved first and last residue. A D gene is named only where the DNA matches it firmly.

V gene	D gene	J gene	CDR3 length	CDR3 DNA	CDR3 protein
TRBV2	TRBD1	TRBJ1-2	19	TGTGCCAGCAGCCAAAGACCTTTAGGGGGCGCAGTCGCCACCTATGGCTACACCTTC	CASSQRPLGGAVATYGYTF
TRBV28	TRBD1	TRBJ1-5	14	TGTGCCAGCAGTAGGACAGGGAACAATCAGCCCCAGCATTTT	CASSRTGNNQPQHF
TRBV2	-	TRBJ1-1	13	TGTGCCAGCAGTACAGACGGGAACACTGAAGCTTTCTTT	CASSTDGNTEAFF
TRBV21-1	-	TRBJ2-2	14	TGTGCCAGCAGCAAAACTAAGCGGGCCGGGGAGCTGTTTTTT	CASSKTKRAGELFF
TRBV9	-	TRBJ2-2	14	TGTGCCAGCAGCGTAGTTGTATGGGGCGGGGAGCTGTTTTTT	CASSVVVWGGELFF
TRBV9	-	TRBJ1-1	11	TGTGCCAGCAGCGAGGGACCGGGACGGATCTTT	CASSEGPGRIF
TRBV6-5	TRBD1	TRBJ1-1	15	TGTGCCAGCAGTACGGCAGGGGGCGGTGAATCTGAAGCTTTCTTT	CASSTAGGGESEAFF
TRBV10-3	-	TRBJ2-5	11	TGTGCCACAAGAGGAGAGGAGACCCAGTACTTC	CATRGEETQYF
TRBV28	TRBD1	TRBJ2-1	14	TGTGCCAGCAGTCAATACAGGGGCAGGAATGAGCAGTTCTTC	CASSQYRGRNEQFF
TRBV5-4	TRBD1	TRBJ2-2	15	TGTGCCAGCAGGTCCGGGACAGGCCCTACCGGGGAGCTGTTTTTT	CASRSGTGPTGELFF
TRBV7-2	-	TRBJ1-6	13	TGTGCCAGCAGCTTACTGTCAGAATCACCCCTCCACTTT	CASSLLSESPLHF
TRBV20-1	-	TRBJ2-1	11	TGCAGTGCCTCGGGGTCCAATGAGCAGTTCTTC	CSASGSNEQFF
TRBV7-8	-	TRBJ2-2	16	TGTGCCAGCAGCTCCGCCAGCGGGTGGGGCACCGGGGAGCTGTTTTTT	CASSSASGWGTGELFF
TRBV7-8	-	TRBJ2-7	14	TGTGCCAGCAGCCAGGGAACTGCTAGGAACGAGCAGTACTTC	CASSQGTARNEQYF